Listed here is a single T cell receptor (beta chain). The antigen remains undetermined. This specimen belongs to a study of identical twins. cDNA molecules carried unique molecular identifiers, and template switching added a universal primer site. TCRdb re-derived calls from the 5' RACE reads in MiXCR, one entry per CDR3 protein. The sample has more than 400,000 distinct CDR3 sequences; 13% to 15% are singletons. Findings and caveats of the study: Donors were not followed over many years; analysis was cross-sectional.

This CDR3 comprises 14 residues. Trimming took 4 bases from V and 5 from J, leaving 14 bases between them. The same data also went into a second study, on yellow fever vaccine responses in identical twins.

The chain couples TRBV12-3 or TRBV12-4 to TRBJ1-2; no clear D. The origin of this receptor is a woman between 18 and 30 years old in good health. Sequences were obtained from CD4+ T cells sorted from blood. DNA of the CDR3: TGTGCCAGCAGTTCCTTTAGAGGGTATTATGGCTACACCTTC. Translating gives CASSSFRGYYGYTF.